Listed here are 32 T cell receptor beta chains from one sample, sequenced in a study of T cells after yellow fever vaccination (dated by TCRdb to the late 2010s). Library construction relied on 5' RACE. For sequencing, an Illumina NovaSeq 6000 was employed. In TCRdb, the public reads were trimmed at Q25 with fastp and aligned with MiXCR, with productive beta chains retained. Rows are combined by CDR3 protein, so each entry shows the most common genes and DNA. This sample lists about 320,000 distinct CDR3 sequences; approximately 4.3% were detected once. The top ten hold just under 20% of the sample. The treatment or condition label corresponds to: live attenuated yellow fever vaccine strain. The sample in question was PBMCs, obtained 15 days after the yellow fever booster vaccination. These receptors were obtained from a man younger than 30 who received the YFV17D yellow fever vaccine.

This clonotype was detected a few times. The V call is TRBV14, the J call TRBJ1-6, with TRBD1 as a possible D gene (6 bases). V was clipped by 1 base and J by 9 bases, with 13 bases between them. CDR3 length: 15 amino acids. The germline V gene has CDR1 SGHDN and CDR2 FVKESK. The CDR3 nucleotides are TGTGCCAGCAGCCAAGGGTCAGGGGTGGCTTCACCCCTCCACTTT. Residues: CASSQGSGVASPLHF.

This clonotype appeared many times. The chain uses TRBV6-5 and TRBJ1-2, with 10 bases matching TRBD1. This CDR3 has 13 residues. Germline CDR1 reads MNHEY; CDR2 reads SVGAGI. Trimming took 7 bases from V and 4 from J; bases not matched to a gene: 3. The CDR3: CASTRTGGYGYTF. CDR3 DNA sequence: TGTGCCAGCACCAGGACAGGGGGCTATGGCTACACCTTC.

This clonotype came up many times. CDR3 in amino acids: CASSRTDGANEAFF. CDR3 DNA: TGTGCCAGCAGCCGGACCGATGGGGCAAATGAAGCTTTCTTT. V is TRBV11-3 and J is TRBJ1-1; TRBD1 might be the D (5 bases). This CDR3 spans 14 amino acids. V was pared by 5 bases and J by 7 bases, with 17 bases between. The germline V gene has CDR1 SGHNT and CDR2 YENEEA.

Ten or more counts support this clonotype. CDR3 sequence: CSARTARSYTF. The DNA of the CDR3 is TGCAGTGCTAGGACAGCTAGGTCCTACACCTTC. This chain uses TRBV20-1 with TRBJ1-2; perhaps TRBD1 as D (5 bases). The V gene's germline CDR1 is DFQATT and CDR2 SNEGSKA (reference sequence). The CDR3 extends over 11 amino acids. Trimming took off 3 bases at V and 10 bases at J, with 12 bases between the two ends.

This clonotype was detected many times. The chain couples TRBV12-3 or TRBV12-4 to TRBJ2-6; D gene unclear. Trimming shortened V by 11 bases and J by 3 bases, and 5 bases separated the two germline ends. The CDR3 totals 11 residues. CDR3 region: CASRGANVLTF. The DNA of the CDR3 is TGTGCCTCGCGTGGGGCCAACGTCCTGACTTTC.

The genes are TRBV7-2 and TRBJ2-3; 12 positions agree with TRBD2. Germline CDR1 and CDR2: SGHTA and FQGNSA. J was trimmed by 4 bases and V by 2 bases; bases with no gene match: 10. The CDR3 is 18 residues long. The CDR3 reads CASSLIFLAGGSPDTQYF. For the CDR3, the DNA is TGTGCCAGCAGCTTAATTTTTCTAGCGGGGGGGTCCCCAGATACGCAGTATTTT.

J is TRBJ1-1 and V is TRBV5-1, with a possible D match to TRBD1 (6 bases). V shed 4 bases and J shed 3 bases, with 16 bases lying between them. Germline V gene sequence: CDR1 SGHRS, CDR2 YFSETQ. CDR3 length equals 15 residues. The chain's CDR3 is CASSPEAGAYTEAFF. CDR3 in DNA: TGCGCCAGCAGCCCCGAGGCAGGGGCCTACACTGAAGCTTTCTTT.

This clonotype has ten or more counts. J is TRBJ2-4 and V is TRBV4-3, with D possibly being TRBD1 (6 bases). Per germline, CDR1 LGHNA and CDR2 YSLEER. The CDR3 sequence is 17 residues long. V was trimmed by 4 bases and J by 0 bases, leaving 16 bases between them. The CDR3 DNA is TGCGCCAGCAGCCTAGCCTACAGGGCTCTAGCCAAAAACATTCAGTACTTC. Translating gives CASSLAYRALAKNIQYF.

The genes are TRBV12-3 or TRBV12-4 and TRBJ2-1, with 7 bases aligning to TRBD1. The J segment lost 1 base and the V segment lost 5 bases, leaving 11 bases of the junction unmatched. This CDR3 spans 17 amino acids. The CDR3 is CASSLGLQGPSYNEQFF. The CDR3 DNA is TGTGCCAGCAGTCTGGGTCTACAGGGGCCATCCTACAATGAGCAGTTCTTC.

This clonotype was detected only a few times. V usage is TRBV6-5 and J usage is TRBJ2-7; TRBD1 aligns across 7 bases. Germline lookup yields CDR1 MNHEY and CDR2 SVGAGI. The CDR3 extends over 15 amino acids. Trimming at V came to 1 base and at J to 4 bases, leaving 7 bases not matched to a gene. CDR3 sequence reads: CASSYLPGGGYEQYF. As DNA, the CDR3 is TGTGCCAGCAGTTACTTACCAGGGGGTGGGTACGAGCAGTACTTC.

This clonotype was recorded at least ten times. The chain couples TRBV20-1 to TRBJ2-1, with D perhaps being TRBD1 or TRBD2 (5 bases each). Germline V gives CDR1 DFQATT, CDR2 SNEGSKA (reference sequence). V lost 5 bases and J 3 bases, leaving 17 bases between the germline ends. This CDR3 is 15 amino acids long. CDR3 loop: CSALLGTLVYNEQFF. Written as DNA, the CDR3 is TGCAGTGCTCTGCTCGGGACGCTCGTCTACAATGAGCAGTTCTTC.

This clonotype has more than one count but fewer than ten. The chain recombines TRBV19 with TRBJ2-1; 7 bases align to TRBD1. The CDR3 has 17 amino acids. CDR1 LNHDA and CDR2 SQIVND come from the germline V gene (reference sequence). Unmatched junction bases numbered 6, after V lost 1 base and J lost 0 bases. CDR3 bases: TGTGCCAGTAGTATAGTGACAGGGAAACCCTCCTACAATGAGCAGTTCTTC. Its protein product is CASSIVTGKPSYNEQFF.

Ten or more counts support this clonotype. V and J are TRBV18 and TRBJ1-2; a weak D match, TRBD1 (5 bases). Trimming took off 2 bases at V and 1 base at J, with 8 bases between the two ends. This CDR3 is built from 14 residues. Germline V lookup: CDR1 KGHSH, CDR2 LQKENI. CDR3 amino acids: CASSPMTDNYGYTF. Here the CDR3 DNA reads TGTGCCAGCTCACCAATGACAGATAACTATGGCTACACCTTC.

The rearrangement joins TRBV7-2 to TRBJ2-1; 11 nucleotides align to TRBD2. This CDR3 is built from 19 residues. The germline V gene has CDR1 SGHTA and CDR2 FQGNSA. J gave up 4 bases and V 1 base, and 12 bases lay outside the gene matches. This CDR3 reads CASSLVLSGGALRYNEQFF. The CDR3 DNA sequence: TGTGCCAGCAGCTTAGTACTTAGCGGGGGGGCATTGCGGTACAATGAGCAGTTCTTC.

This clonotype showed up just a few times. The chain uses TRBV7-2 and TRBJ2-7, with D perhaps being TRBD1 or TRBD2 (6 bases each). V was shortened by 3 bases and J by 0 bases, with 9 bases between the two germline ends. This CDR3 spans 14 amino acids. The germline CDR1 and CDR2 sequences are SGHTA and FQGNSA. CDR3 sequence: CASSFGGLSYEQYF. In DNA, the CDR3 is TGTGCCAGCAGCTTCGGGGGCCTCTCCTACGAGCAGTACTTC.

V usage is TRBV15 and J usage is TRBJ2-1; D not resolved. The germline V and J ends were trimmed by 0 bases and 8 bases, with 5 bases remaining between them. CDR3 length: 12 amino acids. Germline V gives CDR1 LNHNV, CDR2 YYDKDF (reference sequence). The CDR3 coding sequence is TGTGCCACCAGCAGAGATCGCGATGAGCAGTTCTTC. Residues: CATSRDRDEQFF. The variable domain in full, completed from reference TRBV15 and TRBJ2-1, reads DAMVIQNPRYQVTQFGKPVTLSCSQTLNHNVMYWYQQKSSQAPKLLFHYYDKDFNNEADTPDNFQSRRPNTSFCFLDIRSPGLGDTAMYLCATSRDRDEQFFGPGTRLTVL.

This clonotype came up many times. The V and J genes are TRBV25-1 and TRBJ1-6, with 7 bases fitting TRBD1. CDR3 size: 16 residues. After removal of 6 bases from V and 10 bases from J, the junction contained 15 bases not matched to a gene. The germline gives CDR1 MGHDK, CDR2 SYGVNS. The CDR3 protein is CASSATYRGSFSPLHF. CDR3 DNA: TGTGCCAGCAGCGCGACCTACAGGGGCTCGTTCTCACCCCTCCACTTT.

The chain recombines TRBV15 with TRBJ2-3; 7 bases match TRBD1. This CDR3 has 15 residues. Germline lookup yields CDR1 LNHNV and CDR2 YYDKDF (reference sequence). The V and J ends lost 3 bases and 4 bases, in that order; junction bases with no gene match: 7. Here the CDR3 DNA reads TGTGCCACCAGCAGCCGGACAGGTGGACCAGATACGCAGTATTTT. It codes for CATSSRTGGPDTQYF.

V and J are TRBV7-2 and TRBJ2-7; 7 positions agree with TRBD1. The CDR3 is 14 residues long. Germline lookup yields CDR1 SGHTA and CDR2 FQGNSA. V dropped 5 bases and J dropped 1; count of bases not matched to a gene: 5. The CDR3 region has the DNA TGTGCCAGCAGCCAGGACAGGTTTTCCTACGAGCAGTACTTC. It encodes CASSQDRFSYEQYF.

This chain links TRBV20-1 with TRBJ1-6, with 7 bases matching TRBD1. The germline V gene has CDR1 DFQATT and CDR2 SNEGSKA (reference sequence). The CDR3 contains 15 residues. Trimming removed 8 bases from V and 7 bases from J; junction bases left unmatched: 14. The CDR3 coding sequence is TGCAGTTACACACGAGTGGGACAGCGAAATTCACCCCTCCACTTT. Encoded protein: CSYTRVGQRNSPLHF.

This clonotype has a count of ten or more. This chain connects TRBV12-3 or TRBV12-4 to TRBJ2-3; the D gene is possibly TRBD1 (6 bases). Trimming cost V 4 bases and J 0 bases, with 11 bases left between them. The CDR3 extends over 15 amino acids. CDR3 residues: CASSSTGSSTDTQYF. CDR3 DNA: TGTGCCAGCAGTTCGACAGGCTCTAGCACAGATACGCAGTATTTT.

The V call is TRBV20-1, the J call TRBJ2-7; 7 nucleotides match TRBD1. Unmatched junction bases numbered 0, after V lost 1 base and J lost 3 bases. Germline CDR1 reads DFQATT; CDR2 reads SNEGSKA (reference sequence). This CDR3 is 12 amino acids long. The DNA for the CDR3 is TGCAGTGCTAGAGGACAGGGCTACGAGCAGTACGTC. Its translation: CSARGQGYEQYV.

This clonotype was detected many times. The chain employs TRBV12-3 or TRBV12-4 and TRBJ1-2, with D unclear. With 6 bases removed from V and 13 bases from J, the gap between germline ends came to 15 bases. The CDR3 covers 11 residues. CDR3 DNA sequence: TGTGCCAGCAGCCAAAGGGCAGCCTGCACCTTC. This encodes CASSQRAACTF.

Only a few counts were recorded for this clonotype. The V and J genes are TRBV11-1 and TRBJ2-5; TRBD1 is a possible D gene (6 bases). Germline CDR1 SGHAT, CDR2 FQDESV (reference sequence). The CDR3 covers 13 residues. V was shortened by 5 bases and J by 8 bases, with 15 bases between the two germline ends. In DNA form, the CDR3 reads TGTGCCAGCAGCCCCGACAGGCTCGGAACCCAGTACTTC. As protein: CASSPDRLGTQYF. The full variable domain, rest sourced from reference TRBV11-1 and TRBJ2-5, is EAEVAQSPRYKITEKSQAVAFWCDPISGHATLYWYRQILGQGPELLVQFQDESVVDDSQLPKDRFSAERLKGVDSTLKIQPAELGDSAMYLCASSPDRLGTQYFGPGTRLLVL.

This clonotype was picked up many times. The chain carries TRBV12-3 or TRBV12-4 and TRBJ2-3; D gene uncertain. The V and J ends lost 1 base and 6 bases respectively, with 14 bases between them. The CDR3 has 15 amino acids. DNA for the CDR3: TGTGCCAGCAGTTTAGGAGGCAGTTTTGCCGATACGCAGTATTTT. Its protein is CASSLGGSFADTQYF.

Many counts were recorded for this clonotype. The CDR3 is CASTKWGYEQYF. CDR3 coding DNA: TGTGCCAGCACAAAGTGGGGCTACGAGCAGTACTTC. V and J are TRBV12-3 or TRBV12-4 and TRBJ2-7; unclear D gene. The CDR3 covers 12 residues. Trimming cost V 7 bases and J 3 bases, with 10 bases left between them.

This clonotype was seen more than once but under ten times. The V gene is TRBV20-1, the J gene TRBJ2-5; D is unclear. The CDR3 covers 14 residues. Between the trimmed V and J ends, which lost 0 bases and 2 bases, there was a span of 10 bases. CDR1 is DFQATT, CDR2 SNEGSKA, per germline (reference sequence). CDR3 region: CSARDLKLQETQYF. Here the CDR3 DNA reads TGCAGTGCTAGAGATCTAAAACTTCAAGAGACCCAGTACTTC.

Points on this clonotype: One end of the junction fails to match germline, which may point to a read error. The chain couples TRBV20-1 to TRBJ1-1, with D hard to call. The CDR3 is 13 amino acids. Germline loops: CDR1 DFQATT, CDR2 SNEGSKA (reference sequence). In nucleotides, the CDR3 is TGCAGTGCTAGAGATCACGTGAACCCTGAAGCTTTCTTT. This codes for CSARDHVNPEAFF.

This clonotype showed up just a few times. V and J are TRBV6-6 and TRBJ2-2, with TRBD1 matching 7 bases. This CDR3 comprises 17 residues. The germline V gene has CDR1 MNHNY and CDR2 SVGAGI (reference sequence). Trimming removed 2 bases from V and 4 bases from J; junction bases left unmatched: 10. As DNA, the CDR3 is TGTGCCAGCAGTTACCCCCGCGCAGGGGGAAGCACCGGGGAGCTGTTTTTT. Its protein product is CASSYPRAGGSTGELFF.

The chain combines TRBV20-1 with TRBJ2-1, with TRBD1 matching 8 bases. Germline CDR1 reads DFQATT; CDR2 reads SNEGSKA (reference sequence). The CDR3 has 14 residues. The ends lost 0 bases at V and 8 bases at J; junction bases unmatched: 6. The CDR3 loop reads CSARDRQGIHEQFF. The CDR3 nucleotides are TGCAGTGCTAGAGATCGACAGGGGATCCATGAGCAGTTCTTC.

This chain's CDR3 is CASSPQRRNTEAFF. The CDR3 nucleotides read TGTGCCAGCAGCCCTCAACGGCGGAACACTGAAGCTTTCTTT. This sequence joins TRBV7-9 and TRBJ1-1; D ambiguous. This CDR3 contains 14 residues. V shed 5 bases and J shed 1 base, with 11 bases lying between them. CDR1 SEHNR and CDR2 FQNEAQ come from the germline V gene (reference sequence).

The table lists this clonotype with many counts. The chain links TRBV20-1 to TRBJ2-3, with D hard to call. In germline, CDR1 is DFQATT, CDR2 SNEGSKA (reference sequence). This CDR3 is built from 15 residues. Trimming removed 6 bases at V and 5 bases at J, with 21 bases between. The CDR3: CSATKWGTRIDTQYF. CDR3 coding DNA: TGCAGTGCCACCAAATGGGGTACCCGTATAGATACGCAGTATTTT.